The present entry profiles one T cell receptor (beta chain) with its context. Here immunoSEQ multiplex PCR was the method, and the copy in TCRdb shows in-frame clones only, minus some. This table has some 1 million clones, about 75% appearing once. The sample originates from a study of shared clonotypes between healthy human individuals. Sequenced: memory CD4+ T cells sorted from blood. Subset of the sample: CD45RA-negative fraction. This TCR came from a man younger than 35 in good health.

CDR3 in DNA: TGTGCCAGCAGTGGGACAGGGGTGCGAGAGACCCAGTACTTC. It translates to CASSGTGVRETQYF. The chain links TRBV28 to TRBJ2-5, with TRBD1 matching 10 bases. This CDR3 spans 14 amino acids. Trimming cost V 5 bases and J 4 bases; bases outside gene matches: 4. Germline V gene sequence: CDR1 MDHEN, CDR2 SYDVKM.